The 21 T cell receptor beta chains in this list originate from one sample, sequenced in a study of PD-1 blockade in mismatch repair-deficient tumors. Clones were sequenced by immunoSEQ multiplex PCR, and TCRdb holds only the in-frame ones, with some missing. The data show about 130,000 clones, around nine tenths seen once. The input for sequencing was peripheral blood, taken almost 74 weeks after starting pembrolizumab. These receptors came from an adult with mismatch repair-deficient cancer.

The V call is TRBV4-1, the J call TRBJ1-2; no clear D gene. The CDR3 length is 16 residues. Germline V gene lookup returns CDR1 MGHRA and CDR2 YSYEKL. Trimming cost V 1 base and J 0 bases, with 12 bases left between them. The CDR3 nucleotides are TGCGCCAGCAGCCAAGGGTCTTCCAGTTCTAACTATGGCTACACCTTC. Translating it yields CASSQGSSSSNYGYTF.

The chain has TRBV9 and TRBJ2-7, with 14 nucleotides matching TRBD2. The CDR3 has 16 amino acids. The ends lost 3 bases at V and 4 bases at J; junction bases unmatched: 6. Per the germline V gene, CDR1 is SGDLS and CDR2 is YYNGEE. CDR3 sequence reads: CASSEGLAGGIYEQYF. CDR3 nucleotides: TGTGCCAGCAGCGAAGGACTAGCGGGAGGTATTTACGAGCAGTACTTC.

The J gene is TRBJ2-1, the V gene TRBV29-1, with 11 bases identical to TRBD2. The CDR3 extends over 17 amino acids. The V gene's germline CDR1 is SQVTM and CDR2 ANQGSEA. V lost 2 bases, J lost 4 bases, and 10 bases stayed unmatched. CDR3 in amino acids: CSVESETSGNTYNEQFF. The CDR3 DNA is TGCAGCGTTGAATCCGAGACTAGCGGGAACACTTACAATGAGCAGTTCTTC.

The chain employs TRBV4-1 and TRBJ2-7; 8 positions match TRBD1. The CDR3 is 16 amino acids. Trimming removed 1 base from V and 6 bases from J; junction bases left unmatched: 11. Germline values: CDR1 MGHRA, CDR2 YSYEKL. The CDR3 protein is CASSQGPAGGGSEQYF. CDR3 DNA: TGCGCCAGCAGCCAAGGACCGGCAGGGGGCGGGTCCGAGCAGTACTTC.

This clone was picked up a small number of times. The J gene is TRBJ1-2, the V gene TRBV6-5, with a possible D match to TRBD1 (6 bases). The germline V gene has CDR1 MNHEY and CDR2 SVGAGI. V lost 6 bases and J lost 8, with 13 bases in between. The CDR3 consists of 12 residues. The CDR3 protein is CASRRGKGGYTF. In nucleotides, the CDR3 is TGTGCCAGCAGGAGGGGGAAGGGAGGCTACACCTTC.

The chain links TRBV7-9 to TRBJ2-7; D remains ambiguous. V was clipped by 0 bases and J by 2 bases, with 5 bases between them. Per germline, CDR1 SEHNR and CDR2 FQNEAQ (reference sequence). The CDR3 is 13 amino acids. The CDR3, as DNA: TGTGCCAGCAGCTTAGCTGAGACCTACGAGCAGTACTTC. Translating gives CASSLAETYEQYF.

This chain joins TRBV14 and TRBJ2-7; 10 bases agree with TRBD2. CDR3 length: 17 amino acids. Looked up from germline, CDR1 is SGHDN and CDR2 is FVKESK. After removal of 0 bases from V and 0 bases from J, the junction contained 5 bases not matched to a gene. Here the CDR3 reads CASSQDSGRPYSYEQYF. The CDR3 DNA is TGTGCCAGCAGCCAAGATAGCGGGAGGCCCTACTCCTACGAGCAGTACTTC.

CDR3 in DNA: TGTGCCAGCAATGCGGGCCGCGGGAGGGCGATTTATCCCGGGGAGCTGTTTTTT. It translates to CASNAGRGRAIYPGELFF. The chain uses TRBV28 and TRBJ2-2, with 9 nucleotides matching TRBD2. Germline V gene data show CDR1 as MDHEN and CDR2 as SYDVKM. The ends lost 7 bases at V and 6 bases at J; junction bases unmatched: 18. The CDR3 is made up of 18 amino acids.

This chain connects TRBV9 to TRBJ2-2; TRBD2 might be the D (6 bases). Trimming shortened V by 1 base and J by 2 bases, and 9 bases separated the two germline ends. CDR1 and CDR2 from the germline V gene are SGDLS and YYNGEE. CDR3 length: 15 residues. CDR3 nucleotide sequence: TGTGCCAGCAGCGTAACTAGCTTAAACACCGGGGAGCTGTTTTTT. This sequence encodes CASSVTSLNTGELFF.

The chain has TRBV15 and TRBJ1-2; 9 bases are a match to TRBD1. J was trimmed by 0 bases and V by 3 bases; bases with no gene match: 2. Germline V gives CDR1 LNHNV, CDR2 YYDKDF (reference sequence). The CDR3 is 15 amino acids. CDR3 in DNA: TGTGCCACCAGCAGTAACAGGGGGCCTAACTATGGCTACACCTTC. This sequence encodes CATSSNRGPNYGYTF.

This clone has more than one count but fewer than ten. The chain joins TRBV11-2 to TRBJ1-2; D unresolved. CDR1 and CDR2 from the germline V gene are SGHAT and FQNNGV. V lost 1 base, J lost 0 bases, and 6 bases lay in between. The CDR3 consists of 14 residues. The CDR3 coding sequence is TGTGCCAGCAGCTTAGGTTATACTAACTATGGCTACACCTTC. This sequence encodes CASSLGYTNYGYTF.

The chain is built from TRBV13 and TRBJ2-1; D remains unclear. Germline loops: CDR1 PRHDT, CDR2 FYEKMQ (reference sequence). This CDR3 has 14 residues. V was pared by 5 bases and J by 7 bases, with 15 bases between. In nucleotides, the CDR3 is TGTGCCAGCAGCCTAAGTTCATTCGGGAATGAGCAGTTCTTC. It specifies CASSLSSFGNEQFF.

The V call is TRBV12-5, the J call TRBJ2-2; 7 bases are shared with TRBD1. The CDR3 is 14 amino acids. The ends lost 5 bases at V and 0 bases at J; junction bases unmatched: 0. CDR1 is LGHNT, CDR2 FRNRAP, per germline. The CDR3 DNA sequence: TGTGCTAGTGGTACAGGGGCGAACACCGGGGAGCTGTTTTTT. Amino acid sequence: CASGTGANTGELFF.

CDR3 sequence reads: CATRATSGRFGEQYF. In DNA, the CDR3 is TGTGCCACCCGAGCAACTAGCGGGAGATTTGGCGAGCAGTACTTC. V and J are TRBV15 and TRBJ2-7; 11 nucleotides align to TRBD2. The germline gives CDR1 LNHNV, CDR2 YYDKDF (reference sequence). This CDR3 has 15 residues. With 8 bases clipped from V and 6 bases from J, the junction kept 12 bases outside the gene matches.

This clone was observed once. J is TRBJ2-7 and V is TRBV11-2; 8 bases fit TRBD1. Trimming at V came to 1 base and at J to 4 bases, leaving 3 bases not matched to a gene. There are 14 residues in the CDR3. Germline V lookup: CDR1 SGHAT, CDR2 FQNNGV. DNA for the CDR3: TGTGCCAGCAGCTTAGTGCAGGGGGCGTACGAGCAGTACTTC. Protein: CASSLVQGAYEQYF.

The chain recombines TRBV6-5 with TRBJ2-6; a possible D gene is TRBD1 (5 bases). Germline V gene lookup returns CDR1 MNHEY and CDR2 SVGAGI. CDR3 length equals 16 residues. Trimming left V 2 bases short and J 1 base short, with 9 bases between. Written as DNA, the CDR3 is TGTGCCAGCAGTTACCCCGACAGATCTGGGGCCAACGTCCTGACTTTC. Translating it yields CASSYPDRSGANVLTF.

The CDR3 DNA reads TGTGCCAGCAGTACTCGTCGGGCCCGGGGGTACAACACTGAAGCTTTCTTT. Translation: CASSTRRARGYNTEAFF. The V call is TRBV5-6, the J call TRBJ1-1, with a tentative D call TRBD1 (5 bases). Trimming cost V 5 bases and J 2 bases, with 22 bases left between them. Germline V lookup: CDR1 SGHDT, CDR2 YYEEEE. CDR3 size: 17 residues.

The CDR3 protein is CASSPTGNTEAFF. CDR3 bases: TGTGCCAGCAGCCCTACAGGGAACACTGAAGCTTTCTTT. The rearrangement links TRBV7-3 to TRBJ1-1, with D possibly matching TRBD1 (5 bases). This CDR3 region has 13 residues. Trimming took off 5 bases at V and 1 base at J, with 8 bases between the two ends. Germline CDR1 is SGHTA and CDR2 is FQGTGA.

The genes are TRBV28 and TRBJ1-1, with TRBD1 matching 7 bases. The germline CDR1 and CDR2 sequences are MDHEN and SYDVKM. Germline trimming cut 8 bases from V and 11 bases from J; bases unmatched to any gene: 11. The CDR3 length is 12 residues. The CDR3 DNA sequence: TGTGCCAGCGGGGACAGTCCCGAAGAGGCTTTCTTT. It codes for CASGDSPEEAFF.

The V call is TRBV14, the J call TRBJ2-1; 7 positions agree with TRBD2. The CDR3 is 12 amino acids. CDR1 is SGHDN, CDR2 FVKESK, per germline. Trimming at V came to 6 bases and at J to 8 bases, leaving 4 bases not matched to a gene. The CDR3 region has the DNA TGTGCCAGCAGGGACGGGGGGTATGAGCAGTTCTTC. This encodes CASRDGGYEQFF.

The V call is TRBV5-1, the J call TRBJ2-1; TRBD2 agrees at 8 bases. Germline assignment: CDR1 SGHRS and CDR2 YFSETQ. With 3 bases clipped from V and 1 base from J, the junction kept 15 bases outside the gene matches. The CDR3 extends over 19 amino acids. CDR3 region: CASSSLLTSLAGSYNEQFF. For the CDR3, the DNA is TGCGCCAGCAGCTCCCTTTTGACATCCTTAGCGGGGTCCTACAATGAGCAGTTCTTC.